These T cell receptor beta chains were read from a single sample in a study of shared clonotypes between healthy human individuals. Measured with immunoSEQ multiplex PCR; TCRdb has only the in-frame clones, and not every one. The sample consists of roughly 2 million clones, about 95% of them appearing once. The source material was naive CD8+ T cells sorted from blood. These receptors were obtained from a man between 18 and 29 years old in good health. CDR3s include the opening cysteine and the closing phenylalanine or tryptophan. A D gene is named only where the DNA matches it firmly. Expanded clones are given a class, and other clones once, few, many or no size at all.

>once|TRBV9|TRBD2|TRBJ2-3|13
CASSSGSADTQYF
TGTGCCAGCAGCAGCGGGAGCGCAGATACGCAGTATTTT
>.|TRBV5-5|.|TRBJ2-5|15
CASSLEGSTDETQYF
TGTGCCAGCAGCTTGGAAGGTAGCACGGATGAGACCCAGTACTTC
>.|TRBV11-2|.|TRBJ2-7|14
CASSLVAGSYEQYF
TGTGCCAGCAGCTTGGTTGCAGGGTCCTACGAGCAGTACTTC
>.|TRBV11-2|.|TRBJ1-6|15
CASSLGASFNSPLHF
TGTGCCAGCAGCTTAGGGGCCAGCTTTAATTCACCCCTCCACTTT
>.|TRBV5-1|.|TRBJ1-1|16
CASSPTVGGPNTEAFF
TGCGCCAGCAGCCCCACAGTGGGGGGACCGAACACTGAAGCTTTCTTT
>.|TRBV7-8|.|TRBJ2-3|15
CASTISEFSADTQYF
TGTGCCAGCACCATATCGGAATTTAGCGCAGATACGCAGTATTTT
>.|TRBV14|TRBD2|TRBJ2-5|16
CASSQLAGGPSETQYF
TGTGCCAGCAGCCAACTTGCGGGAGGGCCCTCAGAGACCCAGTACTTC
>.|TRBV7-9|TRBD1|TRBJ2-7|15
CASSSAGQDSYEQYF
TGTGCCAGCAGCTCAGCCGGACAGGACTCCTACGAGCAGTACTTC
>.|TRBV7-6|.|TRBJ1-2|15
CASSLSPRPVYGYTF
TGTGCCAGCAGCTTGTCCCCCCGTCCCGTCTATGGCTACACCTTC
>.|TRBV28|.|TRBJ1-5|15
CASSLRPVSNQPQHF
TGTGCCAGCAGTTTAAGACCGGTTAGCAATCAGCCCCAGCATTTT
>.|TRBV11-2|.|TRBJ2-5|17
CASSLGPPGRGQETQYF
TGTGCCAGCAGCTTAGGCCCTCCGGGCAGGGGACAAGAGACCCAGTACTTC
>.|TRBV25-1|.|TRBJ1-1|13
CASSVAGNTEAFF
TGTGCCAGCAGTGTGGCGGGGAACACTGAAGCTTTCTTT
>.|TRBV7-2|.|TRBJ2-7|13
CASSLVISYEQYF
TGTGCCAGCAGCTTAGTCATCTCCTACGAGCAGTACTTC
>.|TRBV15|TRBD1|TRBJ1-5|14
CATSPRQGGQPQHF
TGTGCCACCAGCCCCCGACAGGGTGGTCAGCCCCAGCATTTT
>.|TRBV4-3|.|TRBJ1-1|14
CASSRAKVNTEAFF
TGCGCCAGCAGCCGAGCCAAGGTGAACACTGAAGCTTTCTTT
>.|TRBV5-4|.|TRBJ2-7|13
CASSNGQHYEQYF
TGTGCCAGCAGCAACGGACAGCACTACGAGCAGTACTTC
>.|TRBV5-6|.|TRBJ2-1|15
CASSLGVGTPNEQFF
TGTGCCAGCAGCTTGGGGGTAGGGACTCCAAATGAGCAGTTCTTC
>.|TRBV2|TRBD1|TRBJ2-7|14
CASNDNRGSYEQYF
TGTGCCAGCAATGATAACAGGGGCTCCTACGAGCAGTACTTC
>.|TRBV7-9|TRBD1|TRBJ1-1|15
CASSLVGRGQTEAFF
TGTGCCAGCAGCTTAGTAGGCAGGGGGCAAACTGAAGCTTTCTTT
>once|TRBV4-3|TRBD1|TRBJ1-4|14
CASSQGQGNEKLFF
TGCGCCAGCAGCCAAGGACAGGGGAATGAAAAACTGTTTTTT
>.|TRBV5-6|.|TRBJ2-3|15
CASSPGTDRTDTQYF
TGTGCCAGCAGCCCCGGGACCGATCGCACAGATACGCAGTATTTT
>.|TRBV7-9|.|TRBJ1-4|16
CASSRRETATNEKLFF
TGTGCCAGCAGCCGCAGGGAGACTGCAACTAATGAAAAACTGTTTTTT
>.|TRBV6-6|.|TRBJ2-7|11
CASSPWHEQYF
TGTGCCAGCAGTCCATGGCACGAGCAGTACTTC
>.|TRBV2|TRBD2|TRBJ2-3|15
CASRKLAGEADTQYF
TGTGCCAGCAGGAAACTAGCGGGAGAGGCAGATACGCAGTATTTT
>.|TRBV7-2|TRBD2|TRBJ2-3|18
CASSPYEREEGGKDTQYF
TGTGCCAGCAGCCCATACGAGCGGGAGGAGGGGGGGAAAGATACGCAGTATTTT
>.|TRBV6-5|.|TRBJ2-1|11
CASSYSQEQFF
TGTGCCAGCAGTTACTCCCAGGAGCAGTTCTTC
>.|TRBV7-2|.|TRBJ2-1|14
CASSLGSWGDEQFF
TGTGCCAGCAGCTTAGGTTCCTGGGGCGATGAGCAGTTCTTC
>.|TRBV10-3|TRBD1|TRBJ1-5|14
CAISDRGPDQPQHF
TGTGCCATCAGTGACAGGGGGCCGGATCAGCCCCAGCATTTT
>.|TRBV9|.|TRBJ1-2|15
CASSVGGSGDYGYTF
TGTGCCAGCAGCGTAGGAGGTTCGGGGGACTATGGCTACACCTTC
>.|TRBV28|.|TRBJ1-2|14
CASSPGDEAYGYTF
TGTGCCAGCAGCCCAGGGGATGAGGCCTATGGCTACACCTTC
>.|TRBV27|TRBD2|TRBJ2-1|16
CASSLVRLADGNEQFF
TGTGCCAGCAGTTTAGTTAGACTAGCGGATGGCAATGAGCAGTTCTTC
>.|TRBV27|.|TRBJ1-2|13
CASSLNNNYGYTF
TGTGCCAGCAGTTTAAACAATAACTATGGCTACACCTTC
>.|TRBV27|.|TRBJ2-7|13
CASSFNGLGEQYF
TGTGCCAGCAGTTTCAACGGGCTTGGCGAGCAGTACTTC
>.|TRBV30|TRBD1|TRBJ1-1|17
CAWRASGTGRFNTEAFF
TGTGCCTGGAGAGCCTCCGGGACAGGGAGGTTCAATACTGAAGCTTTCTTT
>.|TRBV15|.|TRBJ1-1|14
CATSQVYAGAEAFF
TGTGCCACCAGCCAGGTTTATGCTGGCGCTGAAGCTTTCTTT
>.|TRBV5-1|.|TRBJ2-7|15
CASSLEEGISYEQYF
TGCGCCAGCAGCTTAGAAGAGGGTATCTCCTACGAGCAGTACTTC
>.|TRBV30|TRBD2|TRBJ2-7|12
CAWAGLAYEQYF
TGTGCCTGGGCGGGACTAGCCTACGAGCAGTACTTC
>.|TRBV5-1|.|TRBJ2-2|14
CASSPGVGTGELFF
TGCGCCAGCAGCCCTGGTGTGGGCACCGGGGAGCTGTTTTTT
>.|TRBV9|TRBD2|TRBJ2-3|14
CASSYGTSADTQYF
TGTGCCAGCAGTTATGGGACTAGCGCGGATACGCAGTATTTT
>.|TRBV4-1|.|TRBJ1-2|13
CASSQETGQGYTF
TGCGCCAGCAGCCAAGAGACGGGGCAGGGATACACCTTC
>.|TRBV6-6|.|TRBJ1-1|11
CASSYSGEAFF
TGTGCCAGCAGTTACTCCGGCGAAGCTTTCTTT
>.|TRBV13|.|TRBJ2-2|15
CASSSLGGNTGELFF
TGTGCCAGCAGCTCTCTGGGGGGGAACACCGGGGAGCTGTTTTTT
>once|TRBV10-1|TRBD1|TRBJ2-2|13
CASRDSNTGELFF
TGCGCCAGCCGGGACAGTAACACCGGGGAGCTGTTTTTT